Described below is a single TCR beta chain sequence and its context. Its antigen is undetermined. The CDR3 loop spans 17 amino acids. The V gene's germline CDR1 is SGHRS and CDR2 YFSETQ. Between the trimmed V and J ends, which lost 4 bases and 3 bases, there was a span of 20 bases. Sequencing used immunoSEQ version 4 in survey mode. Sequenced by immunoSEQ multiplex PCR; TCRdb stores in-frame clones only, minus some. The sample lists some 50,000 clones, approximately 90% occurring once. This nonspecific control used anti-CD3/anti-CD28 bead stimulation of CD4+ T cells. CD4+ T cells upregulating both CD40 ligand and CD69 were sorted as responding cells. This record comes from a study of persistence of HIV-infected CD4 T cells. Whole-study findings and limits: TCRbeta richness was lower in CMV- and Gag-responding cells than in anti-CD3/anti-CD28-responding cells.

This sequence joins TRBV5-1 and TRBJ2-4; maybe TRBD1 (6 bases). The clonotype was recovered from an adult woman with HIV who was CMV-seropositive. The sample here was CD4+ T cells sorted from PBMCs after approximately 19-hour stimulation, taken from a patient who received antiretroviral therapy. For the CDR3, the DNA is TGCGCCAGCAGCACGGGGTCAGGCAGGGGTCTCAAAAACATTCAGTACTTC. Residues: CASSTGSGRGLKNIQYF.